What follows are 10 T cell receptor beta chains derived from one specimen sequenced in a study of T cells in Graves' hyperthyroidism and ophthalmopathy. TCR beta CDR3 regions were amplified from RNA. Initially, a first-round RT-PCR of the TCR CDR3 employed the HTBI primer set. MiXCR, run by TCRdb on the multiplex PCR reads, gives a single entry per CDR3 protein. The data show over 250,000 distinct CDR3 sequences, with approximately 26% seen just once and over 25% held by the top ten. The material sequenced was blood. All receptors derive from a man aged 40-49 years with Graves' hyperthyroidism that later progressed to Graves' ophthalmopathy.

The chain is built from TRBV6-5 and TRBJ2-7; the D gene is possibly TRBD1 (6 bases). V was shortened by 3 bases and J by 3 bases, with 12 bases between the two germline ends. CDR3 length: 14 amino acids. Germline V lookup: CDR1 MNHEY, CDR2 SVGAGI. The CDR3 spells CASSYRDKFYEQYF. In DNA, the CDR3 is TGTGCCAGCAGTTATCGGGACAAATTCTACGAGCAGTACTTC.

The CDR3 DNA follows: TGTGCCAGCACGGTCGGACAGGGGGCTCGTGGCTACACCTTC. It encodes CASTVGQGARGYTF. The chain couples TRBV6-1 to TRBJ1-2; TRBD1 aligns across 11 bases. V shed 7 bases, J shed 7 bases, and the junction held 8 bases outside the gene matches. Germline lookup yields CDR1 MNHNS and CDR2 SASEGT. The CDR3 loop spans 14 amino acids.

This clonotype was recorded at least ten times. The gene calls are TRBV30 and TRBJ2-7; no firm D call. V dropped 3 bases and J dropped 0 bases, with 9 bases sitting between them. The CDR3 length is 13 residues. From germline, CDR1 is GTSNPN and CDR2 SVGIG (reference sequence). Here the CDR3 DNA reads TGTGCCTGGAGGGGCGAAGACTCCTACGAGCAGTACTTC. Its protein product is CAWRGEDSYEQYF.

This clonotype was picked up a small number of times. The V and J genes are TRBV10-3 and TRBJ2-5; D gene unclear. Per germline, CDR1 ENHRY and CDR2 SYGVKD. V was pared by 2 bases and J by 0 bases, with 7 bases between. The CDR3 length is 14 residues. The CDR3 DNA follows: TGTGCCATCAGTGAGGGGCAGAACCAAGAGACCCAGTACTTC. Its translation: CAISEGQNQETQYF.

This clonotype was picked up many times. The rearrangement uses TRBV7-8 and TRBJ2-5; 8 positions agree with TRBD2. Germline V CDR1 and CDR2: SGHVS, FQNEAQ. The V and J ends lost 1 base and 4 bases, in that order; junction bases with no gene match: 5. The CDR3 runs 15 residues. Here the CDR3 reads CASSLEAGVVETQYF. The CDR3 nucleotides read TGTGCCAGCAGCTTAGAAGCGGGAGTAGTAGAGACCCAGTACTTC.

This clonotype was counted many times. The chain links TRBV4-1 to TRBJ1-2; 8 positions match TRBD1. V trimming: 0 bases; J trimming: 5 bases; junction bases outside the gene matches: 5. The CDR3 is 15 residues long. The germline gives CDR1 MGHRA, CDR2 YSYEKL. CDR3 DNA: TGCGCCAGCAGCCAAGATTCAGGGGGCGCGTATGGCTACACCTTC. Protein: CASSQDSGGAYGYTF.

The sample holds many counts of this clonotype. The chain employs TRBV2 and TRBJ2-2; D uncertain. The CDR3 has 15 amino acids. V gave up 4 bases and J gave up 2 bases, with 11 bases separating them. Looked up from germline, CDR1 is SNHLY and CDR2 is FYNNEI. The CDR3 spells CASSVFLGNTGELFF. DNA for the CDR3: TGTGCCAGCAGTGTGTTTTTGGGCAACACCGGGGAGCTGTTTTTT. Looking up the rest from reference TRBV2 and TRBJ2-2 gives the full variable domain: EPEVTQTPSHQVTQMGQEVILRCVPISNHLYFYWYRQILGQKVEFLVSFYNNEISEKSEIFDDQFSVERPDGSNFTLKIRSTKLEDSAMYFCASSVFLGNTGELFFGEGSRLTVL.

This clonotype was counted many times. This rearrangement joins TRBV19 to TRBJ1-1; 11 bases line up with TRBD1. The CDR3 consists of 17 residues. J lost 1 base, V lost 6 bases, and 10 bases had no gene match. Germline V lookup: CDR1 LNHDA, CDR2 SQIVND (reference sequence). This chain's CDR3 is CASSTRTGGISNTEAFF. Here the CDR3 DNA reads TGTGCCAGTAGCACCAGGACAGGGGGCATTTCGAACACTGAAGCTTTCTTT.

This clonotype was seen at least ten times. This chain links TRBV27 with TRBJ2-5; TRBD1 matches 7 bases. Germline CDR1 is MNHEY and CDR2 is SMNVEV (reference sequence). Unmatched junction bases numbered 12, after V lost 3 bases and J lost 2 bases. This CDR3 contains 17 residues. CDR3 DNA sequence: TGTGCCAGCAGTTTCGCCGGACACACAGGGGCACAAGAGACCCAGTACTTC. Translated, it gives CASSFAGHTGAQETQYF.

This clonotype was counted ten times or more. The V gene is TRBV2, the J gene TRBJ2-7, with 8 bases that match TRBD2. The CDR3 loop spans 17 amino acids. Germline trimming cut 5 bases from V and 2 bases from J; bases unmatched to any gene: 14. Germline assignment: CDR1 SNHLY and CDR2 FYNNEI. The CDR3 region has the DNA TGTGCCAGCAGTACCACCTCGGGGGGGGGTAGGACCTACGAGCAGTACTTC. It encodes CASSTTSGGGRTYEQYF. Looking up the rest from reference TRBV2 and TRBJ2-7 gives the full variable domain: EPEVTQTPSHQVTQMGQEVILRCVPISNHLYFYWYRQILGQKVEFLVSFYNNEISEKSEIFDDQFSVERPDGSNFTLKIRSTKLEDSAMYFCASSTTSGGGRTYEQYFGPGTRLTVT.